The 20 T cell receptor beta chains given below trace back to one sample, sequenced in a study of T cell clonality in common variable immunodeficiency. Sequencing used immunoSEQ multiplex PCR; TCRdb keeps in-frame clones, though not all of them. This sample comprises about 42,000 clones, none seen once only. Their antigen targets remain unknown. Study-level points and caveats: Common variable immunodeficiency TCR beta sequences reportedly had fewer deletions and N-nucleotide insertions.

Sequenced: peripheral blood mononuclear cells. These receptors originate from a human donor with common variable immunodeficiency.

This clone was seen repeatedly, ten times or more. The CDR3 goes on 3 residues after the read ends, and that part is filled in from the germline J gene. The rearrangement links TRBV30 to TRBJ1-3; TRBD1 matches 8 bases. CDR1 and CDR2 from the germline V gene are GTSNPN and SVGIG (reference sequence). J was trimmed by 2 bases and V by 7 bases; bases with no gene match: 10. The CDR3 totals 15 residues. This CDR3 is CAFETDRAPGNTIYF. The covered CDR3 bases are TGTGCCTTTGAAACGGACAGGGCCCCTGGAAACACC.

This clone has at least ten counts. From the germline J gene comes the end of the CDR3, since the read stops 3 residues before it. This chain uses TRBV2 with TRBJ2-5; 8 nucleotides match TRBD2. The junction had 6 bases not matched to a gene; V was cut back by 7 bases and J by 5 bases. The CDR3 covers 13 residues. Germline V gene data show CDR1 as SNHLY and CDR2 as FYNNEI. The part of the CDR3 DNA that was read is TGTGCCAGCACGCGGGGGGCGTCGGAGACC. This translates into CASTRGASET. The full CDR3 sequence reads CASTRGASETQYF.

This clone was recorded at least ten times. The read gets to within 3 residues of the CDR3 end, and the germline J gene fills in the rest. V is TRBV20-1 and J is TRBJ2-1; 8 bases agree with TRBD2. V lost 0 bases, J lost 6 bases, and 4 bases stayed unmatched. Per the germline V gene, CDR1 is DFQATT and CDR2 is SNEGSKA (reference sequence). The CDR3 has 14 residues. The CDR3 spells CSAREGRGGNEQFF. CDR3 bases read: TGCAGTGCTAGAGAAGGACGGGGGGGCAATGAG.

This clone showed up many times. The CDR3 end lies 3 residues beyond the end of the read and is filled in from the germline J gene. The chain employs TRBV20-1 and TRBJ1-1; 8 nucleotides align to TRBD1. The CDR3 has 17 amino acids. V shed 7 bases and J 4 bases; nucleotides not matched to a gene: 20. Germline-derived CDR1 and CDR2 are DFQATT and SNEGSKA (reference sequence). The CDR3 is CSVERDRLKSWGTEAFF. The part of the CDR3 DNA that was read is TGCAGTGTTGAACGGGACAGGCTAAAAAGTTGGGGCACTGAA.

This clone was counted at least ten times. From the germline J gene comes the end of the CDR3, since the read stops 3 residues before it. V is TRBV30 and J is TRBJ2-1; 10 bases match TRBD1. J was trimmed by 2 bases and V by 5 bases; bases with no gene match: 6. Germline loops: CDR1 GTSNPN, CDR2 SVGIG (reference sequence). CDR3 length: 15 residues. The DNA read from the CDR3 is TGTGCCTGGGTAATGACAGGGGGCCCCTACAATGAG. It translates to CAWVMTGGPYNE. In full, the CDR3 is CAWVMTGGPYNEQFF.

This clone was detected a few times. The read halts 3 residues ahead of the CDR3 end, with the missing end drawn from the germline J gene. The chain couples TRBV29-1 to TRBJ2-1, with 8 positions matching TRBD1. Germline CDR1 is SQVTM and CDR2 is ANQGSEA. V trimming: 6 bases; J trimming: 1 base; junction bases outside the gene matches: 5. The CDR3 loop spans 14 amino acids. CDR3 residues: CSVRTGSSYNEQFF. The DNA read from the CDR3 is TGCAGCGTGCGGACAGGGAGTTCCTACAATGAG.

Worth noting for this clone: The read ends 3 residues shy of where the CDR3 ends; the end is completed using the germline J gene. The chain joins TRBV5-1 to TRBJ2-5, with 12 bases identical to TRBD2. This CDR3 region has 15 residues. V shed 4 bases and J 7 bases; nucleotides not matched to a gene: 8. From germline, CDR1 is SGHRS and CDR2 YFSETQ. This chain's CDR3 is CASSKTSGSGVTQYF. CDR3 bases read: TGCGCCAGCAGCAAGACTAGCGGGAGTGGTGTGACC.

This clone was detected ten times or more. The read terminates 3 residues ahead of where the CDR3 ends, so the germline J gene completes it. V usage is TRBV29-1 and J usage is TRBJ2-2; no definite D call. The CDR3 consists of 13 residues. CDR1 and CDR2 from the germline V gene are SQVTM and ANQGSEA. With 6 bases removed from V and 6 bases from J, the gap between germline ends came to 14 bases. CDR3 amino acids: CSVAVMAAGELFF. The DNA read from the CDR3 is TGCAGCGTGGCGGTGATGGCGGCCGGGGAG.

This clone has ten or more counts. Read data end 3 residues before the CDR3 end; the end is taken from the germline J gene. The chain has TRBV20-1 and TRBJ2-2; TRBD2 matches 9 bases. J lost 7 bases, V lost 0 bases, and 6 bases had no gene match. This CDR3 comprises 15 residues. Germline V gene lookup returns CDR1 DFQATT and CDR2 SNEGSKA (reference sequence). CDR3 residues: CSARDGGRASGELFF. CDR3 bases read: TGCAGTGCTAGAGACGGCGGGAGGGCTAGCGGGGAG.

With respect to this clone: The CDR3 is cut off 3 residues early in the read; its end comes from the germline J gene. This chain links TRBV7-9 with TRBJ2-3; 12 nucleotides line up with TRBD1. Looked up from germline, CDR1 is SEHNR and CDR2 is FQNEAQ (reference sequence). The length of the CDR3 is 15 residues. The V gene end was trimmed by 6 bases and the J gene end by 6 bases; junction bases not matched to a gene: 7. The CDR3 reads CASRGGTGGPDTQYF. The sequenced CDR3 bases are TGTGCCAGCAGAGGGGGGACAGGGGGCCCGGATACG.

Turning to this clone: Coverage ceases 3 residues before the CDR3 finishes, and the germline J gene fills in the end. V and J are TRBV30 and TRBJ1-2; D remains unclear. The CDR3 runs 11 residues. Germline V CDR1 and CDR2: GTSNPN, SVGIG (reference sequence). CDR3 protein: CAWSVWAGYTF. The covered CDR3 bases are TGTGCCTGGAGTGTTTGGGCCGGC.

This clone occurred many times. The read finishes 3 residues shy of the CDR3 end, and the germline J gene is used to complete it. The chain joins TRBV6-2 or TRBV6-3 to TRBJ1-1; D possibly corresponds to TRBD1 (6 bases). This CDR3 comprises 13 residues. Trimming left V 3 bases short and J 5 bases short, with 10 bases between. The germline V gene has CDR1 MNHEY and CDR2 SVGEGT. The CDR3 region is CASSYRGMTEAFF. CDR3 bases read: TGTGCCAGCAGTTATAGGGGGATGACTGAA.

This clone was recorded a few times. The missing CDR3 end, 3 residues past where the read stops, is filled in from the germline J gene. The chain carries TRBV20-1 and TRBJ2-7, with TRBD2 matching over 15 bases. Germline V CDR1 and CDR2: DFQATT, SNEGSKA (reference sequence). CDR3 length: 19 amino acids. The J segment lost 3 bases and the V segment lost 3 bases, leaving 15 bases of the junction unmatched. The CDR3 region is CSASPSPGLAGGFGYEQYF. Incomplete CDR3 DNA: TGCAGTGCTAGCCCCTCACCGGGACTAGCGGGAGGTTTCGGCTACGAG.

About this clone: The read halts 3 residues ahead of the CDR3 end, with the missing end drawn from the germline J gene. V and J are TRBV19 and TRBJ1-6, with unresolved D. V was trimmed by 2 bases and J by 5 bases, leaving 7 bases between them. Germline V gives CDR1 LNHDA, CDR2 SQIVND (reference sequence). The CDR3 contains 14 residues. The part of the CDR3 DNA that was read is TGTGCCAGTAGTATACTTCAGAATAATTCACCC. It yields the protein CASSILQNNSP. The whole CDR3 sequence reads CASSILQNNSPLHF. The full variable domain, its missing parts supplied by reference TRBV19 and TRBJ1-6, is DGGITQSPKYLFRKEGQNVTLSCEQNLNHDAMYWYRQDPGQGLRLIYYSQIVNDFQKGDIAEGYSVSREKKESFPLTVTSAQKNPTAFYLCASSILQNNSPLHFGNGTRLTVT.

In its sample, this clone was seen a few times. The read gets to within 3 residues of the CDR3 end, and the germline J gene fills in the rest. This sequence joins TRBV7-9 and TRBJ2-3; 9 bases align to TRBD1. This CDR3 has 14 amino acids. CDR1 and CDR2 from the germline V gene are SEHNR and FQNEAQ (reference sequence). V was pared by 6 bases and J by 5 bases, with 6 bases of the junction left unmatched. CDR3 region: CASSYRGQVDTQYF. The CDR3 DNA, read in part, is TGTGCCAGCAGTTACAGGGGGCAGGTAGATACG.

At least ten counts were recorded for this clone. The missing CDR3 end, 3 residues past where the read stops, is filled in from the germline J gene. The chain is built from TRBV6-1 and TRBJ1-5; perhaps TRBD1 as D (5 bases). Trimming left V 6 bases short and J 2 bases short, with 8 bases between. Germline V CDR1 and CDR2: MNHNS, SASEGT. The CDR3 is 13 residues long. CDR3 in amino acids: CASREQGNQPQHF. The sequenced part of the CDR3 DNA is TGTGCCAGCAGAGAACAGGGCAATCAGCCC.

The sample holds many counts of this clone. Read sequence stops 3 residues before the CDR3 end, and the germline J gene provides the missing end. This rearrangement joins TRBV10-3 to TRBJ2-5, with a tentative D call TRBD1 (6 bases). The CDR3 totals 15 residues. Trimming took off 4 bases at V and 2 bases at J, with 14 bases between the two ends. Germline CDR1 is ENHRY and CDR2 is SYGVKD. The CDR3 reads CAISGAGAQQETQYF. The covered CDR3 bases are TGTGCCATCAGTGGGGCAGGGGCCCAGCAAGAGACC.

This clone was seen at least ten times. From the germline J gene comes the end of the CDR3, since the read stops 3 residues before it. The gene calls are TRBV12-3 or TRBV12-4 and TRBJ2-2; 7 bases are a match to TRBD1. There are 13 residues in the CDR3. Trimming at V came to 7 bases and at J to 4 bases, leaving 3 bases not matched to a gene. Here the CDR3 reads CASTGQVTGELFF. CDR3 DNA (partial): TGTGCCAGCACCGGACAGGTCACCGGGGAG.

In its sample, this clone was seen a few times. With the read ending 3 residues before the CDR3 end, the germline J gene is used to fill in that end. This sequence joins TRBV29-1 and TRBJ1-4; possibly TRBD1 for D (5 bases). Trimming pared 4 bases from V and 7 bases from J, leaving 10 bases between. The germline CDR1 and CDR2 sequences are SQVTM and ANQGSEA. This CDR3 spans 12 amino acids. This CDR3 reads CSVGGVGEKLFF. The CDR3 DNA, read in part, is TGCAGCGTTGGGGGGGTGGGTGAAAAA.

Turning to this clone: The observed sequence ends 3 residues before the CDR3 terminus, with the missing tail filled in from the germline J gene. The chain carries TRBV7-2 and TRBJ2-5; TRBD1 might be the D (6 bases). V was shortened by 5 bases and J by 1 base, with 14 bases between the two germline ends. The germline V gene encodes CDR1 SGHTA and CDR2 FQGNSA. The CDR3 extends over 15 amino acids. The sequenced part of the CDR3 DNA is TGTGCCAGCAGCCCACGGACAGCTTCCCAAGAGACC. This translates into CASSPRTASQET. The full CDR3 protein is CASSPRTASQETQYF.